These T cell receptor beta chains were read from a single sample in a study of CD8 T cells in Susac syndrome. TCRdb passed the immunoSEQ multiplex PCR reads through MiXCR, listing each CDR3 protein once. The sample yields about 200,000 distinct CDR3 sequences, 90% to 95% seen once. Sequenced: CD4+ T cells from PBMCs. The receptors stem from a human donor in good health. Both conserved end residues are part of each CDR3. The order of the fields is D gene, J gene, clone size, V gene, CDR3 DNA, CDR3 protein. The D gene is left open where the match is weak. Rows may omit the clone size; those that give it use once, few, many or a size class.

. TRBJ1-1 . TRBV18 TGTGCCAGCTCACCACCGGGGAGAAACACTGAAGCTTTCTTT CASSPPGRNTEAFF
TRBD1 TRBJ1-5 . TRBV6-1 TGTGCCAGCAGTGGATACAGGGGGCCAGGCAATCAGCCCCAGCATTTT CASSGYRGPGNQPQHF
. TRBJ2-1 . TRBV29-1 TGCAGCGTTGAAGATCTGTGGACCGAGGAGCAGTTCTTC CSVEDLWTEEQFF
. TRBJ1-2 . TRBV28 TGTGCCAGCAGCATCGGGACCGACCGACCCTATGGCTACACCTTC CASSIGTDRPYGYTF
. TRBJ1-2 few TRBV5-4 TGTGCCAGCAGCTTGGCAGGATTAAACTATGGCTACACCTTC CASSLAGLNYGYTF
. TRBJ1-2 . TRBV3-1 TGTGCCAGCAGCCCCACCGGCGGACGGATCACCTATGGCTACACCTTC CASSPTGGRITYGYTF
TRBD1 TRBJ1-6 once TRBV7-2 TGTGCCAGCAGCACTGACAGGGGGCCGGGTTCACCCCTCCACTTT CASSTDRGPGSPLHF
. TRBJ1-2 once TRBV20-1 TGCAGTGCTAGAGGCAGAGTTTATGGCTACACCTTC CSARGRVYGYTF
TRBD2 TRBJ2-1 . TRBV19 TGTGCCAGTACGGCGGGACTAGCGGGGAATGAGCAGTTCTTC CASTAGLAGNEQFF
. TRBJ2-5 . TRBV6-2/TRBV6-3 TGTGCCAGCACCCACGGACACCCACAAGAGACCCAGTACTTC CASTHGHPQETQYF
. TRBJ2-1 . TRBV29-1 TGCAGCGTTTCGAGGGACCTTTATGAGCAGTTCTTC CSVSRDLYEQFF
. TRBJ1-2 . TRBV3-1 TGTGCCAGCAGCCAAGAAGTCGACAGGCCCGCGGGCTACACCTTC CASSQEVDRPAGYTF
TRBD2 TRBJ2-1 . TRBV29-1 TGCAGCGTTGAACCACTAGCGGGGGGGTACAATGAGCAGTTCTTC CSVEPLAGGYNEQFF
. TRBJ1-6 . TRBV14 TGTGCCAGCAGCCAAAACTTCCACAGCTTCCACTTT CASSQNFHSFHF
TRBD1 TRBJ2-3 . TRBV6-2/TRBV6-3 TGTGCCAGCAGTTCATACAGGGGAGCTAGCACAGATACGCAGTATTTT CASSSYRGASTDTQYF
TRBD1 TRBJ1-1 . TRBV20-1 TGCAGTGCTAGAGATCGGGACAGACCGATGAACACTGAAGCTTTCTTT CSARDRDRPMNTEAFF
. TRBJ2-5 . TRBV6-2/TRBV6-3 TGTGCCAGCAGCCCCCCGGCACACGAGACCCAGTACTTC CASSPPAHETQYF
. TRBJ1-5 . TRBV4-2 TGTGCCAGCAGCCAAGATGAGGCGGGCTTCAATCAGCCCCAGCTTTTT CASSQDEAGFNQPQLF
TRBD2 TRBJ2-1 . TRBV2 TGTGCCAGCAGTGCCCGACTAGCGGGGGGTTCCTACAATGAGCAGTTCTTC CASSARLAGGSYNEQFF
TRBD2 TRBJ2-2 . TRBV29-1 TGCAGCGGACGACTAGCGGGGGGGCAGAACACCGGGGAGCTGTTTTTT CSGRLAGGQNTGELFF
. TRBJ1-2 . TRBV28 TGTGCCAGCAGATTGAGGGGCTACACCTTC CASRLRGYTF
. TRBJ2-2 . TRBV7-2 TGTGCCAGCAGCTTAGTCCTAGGACCCTCGGGCGGGGAGCTGTTTTTT CASSLVLGPSGGELFF
TRBD2 TRBJ2-1 . TRBV11-1 TGTGCCAGCGGGGCCAGGCTAGCGGGGGGAGAGCAGTTCTTC CASGARLAGGEQFF
TRBD2 TRBJ2-1 . TRBV9 TGTGCCAGCAGCGGGGGACTAGCGGGGGGCCAGAAGGCCAATGAGCAGTTCTTC CASSGGLAGGQKANEQFF
. TRBJ1-1 . TRBV18 TGTGCCAGCTCACCATCGGCGAGGAACACTGAAGCTTTCTTT CASSPSARNTEAFF
. TRBJ2-7 once TRBV10-3 TGTGCCATCAGTGAGTCGTCGTCTGGCGAGCAGTACTTC CAISESSSGEQYF
TRBD1 TRBJ2-1 . TRBV7-2 TGTGCCAGCAGCCAGGGGGCCGACAATGAGCAGTTCTTC CASSQGADNEQFF